The sequence of this T cell receptor (beta chain) was determined in a study of beta chain features in type 1 diabetes. Study-level results: The question left open here concerned HLA type influencing TCRB rearrangement. Shortening of TCRB CDR3s, moderate but significant, appeared in all four CD4+ subsets of Type 1 diabetes patients.

Each of the sorted populations had a purity greater than 98%. The CDR3 consists of 15 residues. The junction had 2 bases not matched to a gene; V was cut back by 1 base and J by 3 bases. Germline lookup yields CDR1 SGHTA and CDR2 FQGNSA. cDNA synthesis used the whole RNA isolate, giving expressed TCRB sequences. TCRdb's copy holds only in-frame clones and misses some; the assay was immunoSEQ multiplex PCR. The table lists some 360,000 clones, around 20% of them singletons. As for this clone: Its target is not known.

The V and J genes are TRBV7-2 and TRBJ2-1, with 8 bases lining up with TRBD2. The receptor was derived from a woman aged 18 to 35 in good health. The sequencing input was naive CD4+ T cells from blood. CDR3 coding DNA: TGTGCCAGCAGCTTAGGACTAGCGAACTACAATGAGCAGTTCTTC. Translated: CASSLGLANYNEQFF.